This T cell receptor beta chain was sequenced for a study of T-cell memory formation after mild COVID-19. Study details: Largely donor-specific TCR clusters were found.

This clonotype has just a few counts. Constant-segment-primed 5'RACE gave TCR alpha and TCR beta cDNA libraries with sample barcodes and UMIs. TCRdb recomputed calls from the 5' RACE reads with MiXCR, one row per CDR3 protein. The data contain 300,000 to 400,000 distinct CDR3 sequences, 25% to 30% of them seen just once; the ten biggest clones take up approximately 12%. The CDR3 sequence is 13 residues long. V was clipped by 2 bases and J by 6 bases, with 11 bases between them. The source is an adult woman who had mild COVID-19 (a few samples of this study predate the infection). Cell type and time point are not known. This rearrangement joins TRBV12-3 or TRBV12-4 to TRBJ2-7; D not resolved. The sample consisted of PBMCs or a T cell subset sorted from them (not recorded which). The CDR3 protein is CASSLLRGREQYF. The DNA of the CDR3 is TGTGCCAGCAGTTTACTCAGAGGACGCGAGCAGTACTTC.